This TCR beta chain was recorded in a study of cytomegalovirus exposure and HLA in healthy donors. Across the whole study: From HLA-typed donors, an early data release held approximately 85 million unique TCRs.

With 2 bases clipped from V and 6 bases from J, the junction kept 5 bases outside the gene matches. The CDR3 is made up of 15 amino acids. Per germline, CDR1 SGHTA and CDR2 FQGTGA. PCR employed 60 Vbeta and 13 Jbeta primers. Authors' processing steps: Approximately 11 million of the 80 million or so unique TCR beta chains counted in a later analysis were shared. TCRdb keeps only in-frame clones here, not all; method: immunoSEQ multiplex PCR. Clone size and V and J calls were adopted from that table, with D and trimming inferred from the DNA. This sample has about 40,000 clones, with roughly 85% found just once.

Sequences were obtained from PBMCs. The receptor comes from a woman in her 40s in good health and CMV-seropositive. The chain joins TRBV7-3 to TRBJ2-3; 10 positions agree with TRBD2. The DNA of the CDR3 is TGTGCCAGCAGCTTAGGGAGCGGGGGGGACGATACGCAGTATTTT. It codes for CASSLGSGGDDTQYF.